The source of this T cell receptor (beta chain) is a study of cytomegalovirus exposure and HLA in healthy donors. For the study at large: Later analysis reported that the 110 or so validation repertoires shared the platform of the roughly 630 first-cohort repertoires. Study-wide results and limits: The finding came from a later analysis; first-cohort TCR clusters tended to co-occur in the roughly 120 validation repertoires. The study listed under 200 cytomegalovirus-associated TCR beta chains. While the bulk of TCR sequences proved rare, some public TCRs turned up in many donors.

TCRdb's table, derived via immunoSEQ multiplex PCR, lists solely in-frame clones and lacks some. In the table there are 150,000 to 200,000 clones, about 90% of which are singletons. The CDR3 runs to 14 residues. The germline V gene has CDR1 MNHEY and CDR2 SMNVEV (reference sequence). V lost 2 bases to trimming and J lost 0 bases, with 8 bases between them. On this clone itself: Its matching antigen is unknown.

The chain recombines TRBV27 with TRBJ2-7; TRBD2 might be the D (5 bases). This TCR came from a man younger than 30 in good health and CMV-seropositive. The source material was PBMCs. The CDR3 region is CASSLISDSYEQYF. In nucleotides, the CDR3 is TGTGCCAGCAGTTTAATTAGCGACTCCTACGAGCAGTACTTC.